These 9 T cell receptor beta chains were all obtained from the same sample, sequenced in a study of blood T cell repertoires in COVID-19. Method: immunoSEQ multiplex PCR; TCRdb's copy keeps in-frame clones and lacks some. This sample yields roughly 250,000 clones, of which 82% are seen a single time; 9.5% to 15% belongs to the top ten. Input material: peripheral blood. These TCRs come from a woman aged 60 to 75 with active or convalescent COVID-19.

The V call is TRBV2, the J call TRBJ1-6; the match to TRBD1 covers 8 bases. The V gene's germline CDR1 is SNHLY and CDR2 FYNNEI. The J segment lost 5 bases and the V segment lost 6 bases, leaving 9 bases of the junction unmatched. CDR3 size: 16 residues. CDR3 residues: CASRRGQGRNNSPLHF. Written as DNA, the CDR3 is TGTGCCAGCAGACGCGGACAGGGAAGGAATAATTCACCCCTCCACTTT.

V and J are TRBV4-1 and TRBJ2-5; 9 bases are a match to TRBD2. After removal of 0 bases from V and 5 bases from J, the junction contained 16 bases not matched to a gene. Germline V gives CDR1 MGHRA, CDR2 YSYEKL. The length of the CDR3 is 19 residues. The CDR3 sequence: CASSQDAIAGADMGETQYF. In nucleotides, the CDR3 is TGCGCCAGCAGCCAAGATGCGATAGCGGGGGCCGATATGGGGGAGACCCAGTACTTC.

CDR3 nucleotides: TGTGCCAGCAGCTTCCCGACAGCGATCTCTGGAAACACCATATATTTT. It is translated as CASSFPTAISGNTIYF. The genes are TRBV5-6 and TRBJ1-3; a weak D match, TRBD1 (5 bases). The CDR3 covers 16 residues. Germline V lookup: CDR1 SGHDT, CDR2 YYEEEE. V lost 2 bases and J lost 0, with 12 bases in between.

This chain joins TRBV4-1 and TRBJ2-5; possibly TRBD2 for D (5 bases). The germline gives CDR1 MGHRA, CDR2 YSYEKL. Trimming removed 1 base from V and 5 bases from J, with 11 bases in between. The CDR3 covers 14 residues. CDR3 sequence reads: CASSQVPSRETQYF. CDR3 sequence (DNA): TGCGCCAGCAGCCAAGTCCCTAGCCGGGAGACCCAGTACTTC.

This rearrangement joins TRBV11-2 to TRBJ2-7; D is possibly TRBD1 (6 bases). The length of the CDR3 is 16 residues. Germline assignment: CDR1 SGHAT and CDR2 FQNNGV. Deletions cut 2 bases from V and 0 bases from J, with 14 bases between. The CDR3 is CASSLRGKDSSYEQYF. The CDR3 nucleotides read TGTGCCAGCAGCTTACGCGGCAAGGACAGCTCCTACGAGCAGTACTTC.

The chain is built from TRBV3-1 (or the pseudogene TRBV3-2) and TRBJ2-5; TRBD2 matches 8 bases. The CDR3 spans 17 residues. Trimming cost V 6 bases and J 1 base; bases outside gene matches: 13. Germline CDR1 and CDR2: LGHDT and YNNKEL (reference sequence). CDR3 sequence: CASRRSSAGAAQETQYF. The DNA for the CDR3 is TGTGCCAGCAGACGCTCCTCAGCGGGGGCCGCCCAAGAGACCCAGTACTTC.

The genes are TRBV6-4 and TRBJ1-5; D call uncertain. Trimming shortened V by 6 bases and J by 0 bases, and 12 bases separated the two germline ends. The CDR3 is 15 amino acids. Germline CDR1 is MRHNA and CDR2 is SNTAGT. The CDR3 region has the DNA TGTGCCAGCAGAGAGGCAGCCTATAGCAATCAGCCCCAGCATTTT. Its translation: CASREAAYSNQPQHF.

The chain recombines TRBV25-1 with TRBJ1-2; D perhaps matches TRBD1 (6 bases). CDR3 length: 13 amino acids. The V gene lost 3 bases and the J gene lost 8 bases, with 13 bases spanning the gap. Germline CDR1 and CDR2: MGHDK and SYGVNS. The chain's CDR3 is CASSDTGRSGYTF. The CDR3 DNA reads as TGTGCCAGCAGTGATACAGGGCGGTCCGGCTACACCTTC.

V usage is TRBV7-9 and J usage is TRBJ1-2, with D tentatively TRBD1 (5 bases). Trimming took 5 bases from V and 4 from J, leaving 11 bases between them. The CDR3 is 13 amino acids. From germline, CDR1 is SEHNR and CDR2 FQNEAQ (reference sequence). CDR3 region: CASSRDPSYGYTF. Written as DNA, the CDR3 is TGTGCCAGCAGCAGGGACCCCAGCTATGGCTACACCTTC. The full variable domain, its missing parts supplied by reference TRBV7-9 and TRBJ1-2, is DTGVSQNPRHKITKRGQNVTFRCDPISEHNRLYWYRQTLGQGPEFLTYFQNEAQLEKSRLLSDRFSAERPKGSFSTLEIQRTEQGDSAMYLCASSRDPSYGYTFGSGTRLTVV.